Detailed here is one T cell receptor beta chain. At the DNA level, this CDR3 is encoded by other sequences in the same sample as well. This sample stems from a study of cytomegalovirus exposure and HLA in healthy donors. Primers for the PCR totalled 60 Vbeta and 13 Jbeta. Produced via immunoSEQ multiplex PCR; TCRdb's table is partial and in-frame only. The top ten clones hold approximately 1.5% of a sample with about 130,000 clones, roughly 63% of them seen once. Each donor's status was that of a healthy bone marrow donor. Donors showed nominal health when sampled, although they likely had unrecorded immune exposures. V was pared by 7 bases and J by 1 base, with 11 bases between. The length of the CDR3 is 14 residues. Germline assignment: CDR1 MNHNS and CDR2 SASEGT.

This sequence was found in a man younger than 40 in good health and CMV-seropositive. The specimen was PBMCs. This rearrangement joins TRBV6-1 to TRBJ2-4, with no clear D. CDR3 loop: CASKAFKAKNIQYF. Here the CDR3 DNA reads TGTGCCAGCAAAGCGTTTAAGGCCAAAAACATTCAGTACTTC.